A single sample is the source of the 27 T cell receptor beta chains below, sequenced in a study of cytomegalovirus exposure and HLA in healthy donors. Primers: 60 Vbeta forward and 13 Jbeta reverse. Produced via immunoSEQ multiplex PCR; TCRdb's table is partial and in-frame only. This sample has about 80,000 clones, with roughly two thirds found just once. Sequencing input: PBMCs. These receptors were obtained from a woman between 50 and 59 years old in good health and CMV-seropositive.

V gene TRBV19 combines with J gene TRBJ1-1, with a weak D call TRBD1 (5 bases). The CDR3 is made up of 16 amino acids. Trimming left V 8 bases short and J 5 bases short, with 24 bases between. The germline V gene encodes CDR1 LNHDA and CDR2 SQIVND (reference sequence). Written as DNA, the CDR3 is TGTGCCAGTCTGACACAGGCGCCTCTTCGTGGGACTGAAGCTTTCTTT. Amino acids: CASLTQAPLRGTEAFF.

This clone appeared a few times. This chain uses TRBV5-6 with TRBJ1-2; D not certain. The ends were cut back, 4 bases at V and 5 bases at J, with 12 bases in the middle. This CDR3 is built from 13 residues. CDR1 and CDR2 from the germline V gene are SGHDT and YYEEEE. CDR3 nucleotide sequence: TGTGCCAGCAGCCCGACTCAGACTTATGGCTACACCTTC. Protein: CASSPTQTYGYTF.

This clone was counted between two and nine times. This chain uses TRBV6-1 with TRBJ1-2; D perhaps matches TRBD1 (6 bases). V was shortened by 6 bases and J by 8 bases, with 22 bases between the two germline ends. Germline V gene lookup returns CDR1 MNHNS and CDR2 SASEGT. The CDR3 has 15 residues. The CDR3 reads CASSSQNQGFEGYTF. For the CDR3, the DNA is TGTGCCAGCAGCTCCCAAAACCAGGGGTTTGAGGGCTACACCTTC.

V is TRBV4-1 and J is TRBJ1-2; 7 nucleotides line up with TRBD1. Trimming cost V 0 bases and J 0 bases; bases outside gene matches: 1. The CDR3 consists of 15 residues. Germline V CDR1 and CDR2: MGHRA, YSYEKL. CDR3 in amino acids: CASSQDTGANYGYTF. Here the CDR3 DNA reads TGCGCCAGCAGCCAAGATACAGGGGCTAACTATGGCTACACCTTC.

To note about this clone: The junction shows a germline mismatch at one end, possibly a read error. The chain joins TRBV7-9 to TRBJ1-6; D is unclear. The CDR3 is 13 residues long. The germline CDR1 and CDR2 sequences are SEHNR and FQNEAQ (reference sequence). CDR3 DNA sequence: TGTTCCAGCAGCTTACCAGATAATTCACCCCTCCACTTT. This codes for CSSSLPDNSPLHF.

The chain uses TRBV7-6 and TRBJ2-7; perhaps TRBD2 as D (6 bases). The CDR3 runs to 14 residues. V was cut by 5 bases and J by 5 bases, with 16 bases left in between. Germline lookup yields CDR1 SGHVS and CDR2 FNYEAQ. The CDR3 loop reads CASSPETSFNEQYF. For the CDR3, the DNA is TGTGCCAGCAGCCCAGAGACTAGTTTCAACGAGCAGTACTTC.

This clone was seen only a few times. The J gene is TRBJ1-1, the V gene TRBV7-2, with 7 bases aligning to TRBD1. This CDR3 is 15 amino acids long. Germline V gives CDR1 SGHTA, CDR2 FQGNSA. V dropped 5 bases and J dropped 3; count of bases not matched to a gene: 9. The CDR3 loop reads CASSRTGVKDTEAFF. The CDR3 DNA reads as TGTGCCAGCAGCCGTACAGGGGTTAAGGACACTGAAGCTTTCTTT.

V and J are TRBV4-2 and TRBJ2-3; TRBD2 aligns across 12 bases. This CDR3 spans 18 amino acids. Germline CDR1 and CDR2: LGHNA and YNFKEQ. With 2 bases clipped from V and 0 bases from J, the junction kept 6 bases outside the gene matches. CDR3 amino acids: CASSQRTSGDSSTDTQYF. The DNA of the CDR3 is TGTGCCAGCAGCCAACGGACTAGCGGGGACTCTAGCACAGATACGCAGTATTTT.

V is TRBV28 and J is TRBJ2-4, with D possibly TRBD1 on 6 matching bases. Trimming pared 5 bases from V and 0 bases from J, leaving 17 bases between. The CDR3 covers 17 residues. Germline lookup yields CDR1 MDHEN and CDR2 SYDVKM. The CDR3 is CASSPTGQRVAKNIQYF. Here the CDR3 DNA reads TGTGCCAGCAGTCCGACAGGCCAGAGGGTAGCCAAAAACATTCAGTACTTC.

This clone was found once. The V and J genes are TRBV5-1 and TRBJ2-3, with 9 bases lining up with TRBD2. The CDR3 has 15 residues. Trimming took 7 bases from V and 2 from J; bases not matched to a gene: 8. The germline V gene encodes CDR1 SGHRS and CDR2 YFSETQ. The CDR3 bases are TGCGCCAGCGACTTAGGCGGGGGGGCCACAGATACGCAGTATTTT. It yields the protein CASDLGGGATDTQYF.

The V gene is TRBV27, the J gene TRBJ2-1, with D possibly TRBD1 on 5 matching bases. Trimming left V 8 bases short and J 10 bases short, with 12 bases between. Germline V gene data show CDR1 as MNHEY and CDR2 as SMNVEV (reference sequence). This CDR3 has 11 amino acids. This chain's CDR3 is CASGIGAEQFF. The DNA for the CDR3 is TGTGCCAGCGGAATAGGGGCCGAGCAGTTCTTC.

A few counts support this clone. The chain joins TRBV6-6 to TRBJ2-5; 7 bases fit TRBD1. The trim removed 8 bases at V and 1 base at J, leaving 7 bases unmatched. CDR1 and CDR2 from the germline V gene are MNHNY and SVGAGI (reference sequence). The length of the CDR3 is 14 residues. The CDR3 DNA sequence: TGTGCCAGCTCTAGGGACAGCTCCCAAGAGACCCAGTACTTC. Translation: CASSRDSSQETQYF.

This sequence joins TRBV9 and TRBJ2-5, with 9 nucleotides matching TRBD1. Judging by the DNA end, TRBJ2-7 fits better; the J call may be wrong. The CDR3 is 14 residues long. Looked up from germline, CDR1 is SGDLS and CDR2 is YYNGEE. CDR3: CASSSGTGLYEQYF. The DNA for the CDR3 is TGTGCCAGCAGCTCCGGGACAGGGCTCTACGAGCAGTACTTC.

The chain couples TRBV5-1 to TRBJ1-1, with 7 bases lining up with TRBD1. Germline trimming cut 1 base from V and 3 bases from J; bases unmatched to any gene: 3. Germline loops: CDR1 SGHRS, CDR2 YFSETQ. This CDR3 contains 14 residues. The CDR3 DNA sequence: TGCGCCAGCAGCTTGACAGGGGCGGACACTGAAGCTTTCTTT. It encodes CASSLTGADTEAFF.

The genes are TRBV30 and TRBJ2-5; tentatively, D is TRBD2 (7 bases). The CDR3 spans 14 residues. Deletions cut 7 bases from V and 0 bases from J, with 15 bases between. CDR1 is GTSNPN, CDR2 SVGIG, per germline (reference sequence). The CDR3: CASEGGVHQETQYF. CDR3 in DNA: TGTGCCTCCGAGGGGGGGGTTCACCAAGAGACCCAGTACTTC. Full variable domain (missing parts from reference TRBV30 and TRBJ2-5): SQTIHQWPATLVQPVGSPLSLECTVEGTSNPNLYWYRQAAGRGLQLLFYSVGIGQISSEVPQNLSASRPQDRQFILSSKKLLLSDSGFYLCASEGGVHQETQYFGPGTRLLVL.

This chain links TRBV7-9 with TRBJ2-7; TRBD2 matches 7 bases. The J segment lost 3 bases and the V segment lost 0 bases, leaving 8 bases of the junction unmatched. Germline V CDR1 and CDR2: SEHNR, FQNEAQ (reference sequence). The CDR3 has 16 amino acids. The CDR3 DNA reads as TGTGCCAGCAGCTTAGCTCCGCGGGGGAGAATCTACGAGCAGTACGTC. As protein: CASSLAPRGRIYEQYV.

V is TRBV11-2 and J is TRBJ2-5, with 10 bases matching TRBD2. From germline, CDR1 is SGHAT and CDR2 FQNNGV. The CDR3 covers 16 residues. V shed 5 bases and J 6 bases; nucleotides not matched to a gene: 12. The CDR3 sequence is CASSAPLAGGRKTQYF. Here the CDR3 DNA reads TGTGCCAGCAGCGCCCCCTTAGCGGGGGGCCGGAAGACCCAGTACTTC.

This chain links TRBV5-1 with TRBJ2-5, with D maybe TRBD2 (6 bases). The J call may be faulty, since TRBJ2-7 better matches the DNA end. CDR1 SGHRS and CDR2 YFSETQ come from the germline V gene. CDR3 length: 16 amino acids. CDR3 amino acids: CASSLASRGTSYEQYF. The CDR3 DNA reads as TGCGCCAGCAGCTTGGCCTCCCGGGGGACCTCCTACGAGCAGTACTTC.

This clone came up a few times. The rearrangement joins TRBV5-5 to TRBJ2-7; D might be TRBD1 (5 bases). Germline CDR1 is SGHKS and CDR2 is YYEKEE (reference sequence). The CDR3 is 15 amino acids. Trimming took 4 bases from V and 5 from J, leaving 19 bases between them. CDR3 DNA sequence: TGTGCCAGCAGCCCCACATGGGTGCAGGGCGACGAGCAGTACGTC. Its translation is CASSPTWVQGDEQYV.

This chain joins TRBV6-5 and TRBJ2-2; D is uncertain. Trimming cost V 0 bases and J 3 bases, with 8 bases left between them. CDR1 MNHEY and CDR2 SVGAGI come from the germline V gene. CDR3 length: 15 residues. Written as DNA, the CDR3 is TGTGCCAGCAGTTACTCCGACACTTACACCGGGGAGCTGTTTTTT. Protein product: CASSYSDTYTGELFF.

The rearrangement joins TRBV5-1 to TRBJ2-5; 13 bases are shared with TRBD2. Germline V gene sequence: CDR1 SGHRS, CDR2 YFSETQ. The trim removed 3 bases at V and 5 bases at J, leaving 7 bases unmatched. The CDR3 is made up of 16 amino acids. The CDR3 region is CASSWGLAGLGETQYF. The CDR3 DNA is TGCGCCAGCAGCTGGGGACTAGCGGGGCTCGGGGAGACCCAGTACTTC. Full variable domain (rest looked up from reference TRBV5-1 and TRBJ2-5): KAGVTQTPRYLIKTRGQQVTLSCSPISGHRSVSWYQQTPGQGLQFLFEYFSETQRNKGNFPGRFSGRQFSNSRSEMNVSTLELGDSALYLCASSWGLAGLGETQYFGPGTRLLVL.

The table lists this clone with a few counts. The chain uses TRBV6-5 and TRBJ2-7; 7 bases are shared with TRBD2. The germline gives CDR1 MNHEY, CDR2 SVGAGI. The CDR3 runs 12 residues. The trim removed 5 bases at V and 4 bases at J, leaving 2 bases unmatched. CDR3 in DNA: TGTGCCAGCAGTGGGGGGGAGTACGAGCAGTACTTC. This translates into CASSGGEYEQYF.

The chain is built from TRBV9 and TRBJ2-3; 8 nucleotides line up with TRBD2. The CDR3 consists of 15 residues. J was trimmed by 3 bases and V by 0 bases; bases with no gene match: 3. Germline V gene data show CDR1 as SGDLS and CDR2 as YYNGEE. The CDR3, as DNA: TGTGCCAGCAGCGTAGGCGGGGGGTCTACAGATACGCAGTATTTT. The encoded protein is CASSVGGGSTDTQYF. Full variable domain (outside the CDR3, taken from reference TRBV9 and TRBJ2-3): DSGVTQTPKHLITATGQRVTLRCSPRSGDLSVYWYQQSLDQGLQFLIQYYNGEERAKGNILERFSAQQFPDLHSELNLSSLELGDSALYFCASSVGGGSTDTQYFGPGTRLTVL.

The V gene is TRBV7-9, the J gene TRBJ1-1; 9 positions match TRBD1. The CDR3 is 13 residues long. Germline CDR1 reads SEHNR; CDR2 reads FQNEAQ (reference sequence). Unmatched junction bases numbered 5, after V lost 7 bases and J lost 5 bases. The CDR3 DNA is TGTGCCAGCAAACAGGGGGCCGAGACTGAAGCTTTCTTT. This encodes CASKQGAETEAFF.

The V call is TRBV19, the J call TRBJ1-2; possibly TRBD1 for D (6 bases). V lost 10 bases and J lost 4, with 13 bases in between. Germline V gene sequence: CDR1 LNHDA, CDR2 SQIVND (reference sequence). This CDR3 region has 12 residues. CDR3 sequence reads: CATGDTFYGYTF. In nucleotides, the CDR3 is TGTGCCACCGGGGACACTTTCTATGGCTACACCTTC.

This chain links TRBV6-1 with TRBJ2-1; maybe TRBD1 (6 bases). CDR1 is MNHNS and CDR2 is SASEGT in the germline V gene. This CDR3 region has 15 residues. Trimming stripped 4 bases from V and 5 bases from J, with 15 bases between. The CDR3 DNA reads as TGTGCCAGCAGTGGACCTACAGGGTACGACAATGAGCAGTTCTTC. Protein sequence: CASSGPTGYDNEQFF.

This clone was observed a few times. The chain joins TRBV5-1 to TRBJ1-1; D is undetermined. The CDR3 runs to 14 residues. V gave up 4 bases and J gave up 1 base, with 11 bases separating them. Germline CDR1 SGHRS, CDR2 YFSETQ. For the CDR3, the DNA is TGCGCCAGCAGCGAACAGCCTACGAACACTGAAGCTTTCTTT. Residues: CASSEQPTNTEAFF.